This TCR beta chain was found in a study of blood T cell repertoires in COVID-19. Across the whole study: Donors in the United States, Italy and Spain gave samples during acute or convalescent COVID-19. The cDNA or gDNA used as material had been derived from T cells, B-cell-depleted T cells, or PBMCs.

Germline values: CDR1 DFQATT, CDR2 SNEGSKA (reference sequence). This CDR3 has 14 residues. Between the trimmed V and J ends, which lost 3 bases and 2 bases, there was a span of 13 bases. Original processing notes: Estimates of nucleated cell counts were drawn from the amplification of reference gene primers. The repertoire was sequenced with immunoSEQ multiplex PCR; TCRdb's copy has only in-frame clones and lacks some. V and J calls and clone size follow that table, whereas D and trimming were derived from the DNA. The table lists roughly 80,000 clones, over 75% of them singletons. This rearrangement joins TRBV20-1 to TRBJ1-2; D ambiguous. The TCR comes from a man at least 80 years old with acute or convalescent COVID-19. The material sequenced was peripheral blood. CDR3 bases: TGCAGTGCTAGTGGGCGGAAGATCAACTATGGCTACACCTTC. This sequence encodes CSASGRKINYGYTF.